This T cell receptor beta chain was recorded in a study of blood T cell repertoires in COVID-19. Across the study: PBMCs, B-cell-depleted T cells, or T cells provided the cDNA or gDNA that made up the material.

The assay was immunoSEQ multiplex PCR, and TCRdb's table has in-frame clones only and misses some. The top ten clones hold roughly 2% of a sample with hundreds of thousands of clones, roughly 90% of them seen once. The germline V gene encodes CDR1 LGHDT and CDR2 YNNKEL (reference sequence). Trimming removed 1 base from V and 5 bases from J, with 27 bases in between. The CDR3 runs 19 residues. The clonotype was recovered from a woman aged 40 to 55 with acute COVID-19. V usage is TRBV3-1 (or the pseudogene TRBV3-2) and J usage is TRBJ2-7; D not resolved. The sample comprised PBMCs or T cells enriched from blood (not recorded which). The CDR3 coding sequence is TGTGCCAGCAGCCAAGTATCCTCTCTGATGCCCTATCCGATCGACGAGCAGTACTTC. Amino acids: CASSQVSSLMPYPIDEQYF.